The 17 T cell receptor beta chains in this list originate from one sample, sequenced in a study of blood T cell repertoires in COVID-19. Libraries were prepared by immunoSEQ multiplex PCR; TCRdb keeps only in-frame clonotypes and omits some of them. Here the sample spans hundreds of thousands of clones, approximately 87% being singletons. Sequencing was done on a sample of PBMCs or T cells enriched from blood (not recorded which). These receptors were taken from a man aged 40-49 years in a cohort exposed to, infected with or recovered from COVID-19 (not recorded which).

The chain links TRBV6-5 to TRBJ2-1; possible D gene TRBD2, 6 bases. V was pared by 7 bases and J by 4 bases, with 17 bases between. Germline V gene data show CDR1 as MNHEY and CDR2 as SVGAGI. The CDR3 runs to 15 residues. CDR3 sequence (DNA): TGTGCCAGCAAAATCGGACCGGGACTTTACAATGAGCAGTTCTTC. Translation: CASKIGPGLYNEQFF.

V and J are TRBV18 and TRBJ2-1, with 9 bases lining up with TRBD1. J was trimmed by 9 bases and V by 6 bases; bases with no gene match: 15. The CDR3 totals 16 residues. Germline assignment: CDR1 KGHSH and CDR2 LQKENI. The CDR3 sequence is CASSPLMDRGEGEQFF. CDR3 sequence (DNA): TGTGCCAGCTCTCCTCTTATGGACAGGGGCGAAGGTGAGCAGTTCTTC. Together with reference TRBV18 and TRBJ2-1, the CDR3 gives the full variable domain: NAGVMQNPRHLVRRRGQEARLRCSPMKGHSHVYWYRQLPEEGLKFMVYLQKENIIDESGMPKERFSAEFPKEGPSILRIQQVVRGDSAAYFCASSPLMDRGEGEQFFGPGTRLTVL.

The J gene is TRBJ1-6, the V gene TRBV6-6, with unresolved D. V gave up 6 bases and J gave up 11 bases, with 11 bases separating them. Germline CDR1 is MNHNY and CDR2 is SVGAGI (reference sequence). The CDR3 contains 12 residues. CDR3 coding DNA: TGTGCCAGCAGGAAGACGGCGGCACCCCTCCACTTT. Its protein product is CASRKTAAPLHF.

This clone was seen only once. The gene calls are TRBV4-1 and TRBJ2-7, with D possibly matching TRBD2 (7 bases). V was clipped by 3 bases and J by 2 bases, with 17 bases between them. CDR1 and CDR2 (germline): MGHRA, YSYEKL. The CDR3 has 16 residues. The CDR3 here is CASSHQGLAVPYEQYF. The DNA for the CDR3 is TGCGCCAGCAGCCACCAGGGGCTAGCGGTTCCCTACGAGCAGTACTTC.

The rearrangement joins TRBV5-5 to TRBJ2-2; maybe TRBD2 (6 bases). Germline CDR1 and CDR2: SGHKS and YYEKEE (reference sequence). V gave up 1 base and J gave up 7 bases, with 20 bases separating them. The CDR3 totals 17 residues. CDR3 in DNA: TGTGCCAGCAGCTTGTCTCGCGGGGAGAGGAGGGGCGGGGAGCTGTTTTTT. Translating it yields CASSLSRGERRGGELFF.

This clone is a singleton in its sample. The genes are TRBV6-5 and TRBJ2-3, with 7 bases lining up with TRBD2. The J segment lost 2 bases and the V segment lost 6 bases, leaving 8 bases of the junction unmatched. Germline V gives CDR1 MNHEY, CDR2 SVGAGI. The CDR3 runs to 15 residues. The DNA for the CDR3 is TGTGCCAGCAGCCAGACTAGCCCAACCACAGATACGCAGTATTTT. Its protein is CASSQTSPTTDTQYF.

The chain employs TRBV6-5 and TRBJ1-1; D is possibly TRBD1 (5 bases). The V and J ends lost 8 bases and 5 bases respectively, with 6 bases between them. The germline V gene encodes CDR1 MNHEY and CDR2 SVGAGI. CDR3 length equals 10 residues. The CDR3 coding sequence is TGTGCCAGCGGGGCTACTGAAGCTTTCTTT. Its translation: CASGATEAFF.

This clone was picked up a small number of times. The CDR3, as DNA: TGTGCCAGCAGCCAGGACAGGGGTACGCGGCAGTACTTC. Translation gives CASSQDRGTRQYF. The chain joins TRBV5-8 to TRBJ2-7, with 9 bases matching TRBD1. The CDR3 contains 13 residues. Losses at the gene ends were 4 bases for V and 9 bases for J; bases not matched to a gene: 8. Germline loops: CDR1 SGHTS, CDR2 YDEGEE.

There are a few counts of this clone. The chain links TRBV7-2 to TRBJ2-3; 7 bases match TRBD2. Germline V gives CDR1 SGHTA, CDR2 FQGNSA. CDR3 size: 16 residues. The trim removed 4 bases at V and 4 bases at J, leaving 11 bases unmatched. The CDR3 is CASSWISGRLSDTQYF. Here the CDR3 DNA reads TGTGCCAGCAGCTGGATTAGCGGGCGCCTCTCAGATACGCAGTATTTT. Combining the CDR3 with reference TRBV7-2 and TRBJ2-3 gives the whole variable domain GAGVSQSPSNKVTEKGKDVELRCDPISGHTALYWYRQSLGQGLEFLIYFQGNSAPDKSGLPSDRFSAERTGGSVSTLTIQRTQQEDSAVYLCASSWISGRLSDTQYFGPGTRLTVL.

The gene calls are TRBV5-1 and TRBJ2-7; TRBD1 agrees at 7 bases. Per germline, CDR1 SGHRS and CDR2 YFSETQ. This CDR3 has 15 residues. Trimming took 4 bases from V and 4 from J; bases not matched to a gene: 11. The CDR3 region has the DNA TGCGCCAGCAGCCCCAGACAGGGTACGGTTTACGAGCAGTACTTC. Its protein product is CASSPRQGTVYEQYF.

The chain employs TRBV27 and TRBJ2-1; 8 nucleotides align to TRBD1. Germline V gives CDR1 MNHEY, CDR2 SMNVEV (reference sequence). With 5 bases clipped from V and 5 bases from J, the junction kept 2 bases outside the gene matches. There are 13 residues in the CDR3. CDR3 protein: CASSLDRDNEQFF. The CDR3 DNA reads as TGTGCCAGCAGTCTGGACAGGGACAATGAGCAGTTCTTC.

The chain carries TRBV12-3 or TRBV12-4 and TRBJ2-1; 7 bases fit TRBD1. This CDR3 spans 13 amino acids. V lost 7 bases to trimming and J lost 9 bases; unmatched junction nucleotides: 9. DNA for the CDR3: TGTGCCAGCACCACCGACAGGGTAGGTGAGCAGTTCTTC. Translated: CASTTDRVGEQFF.

This clone came up a few times. The V and J genes are TRBV3-1 (or the pseudogene TRBV3-2) and TRBJ2-1; TRBD2 agrees at 14 bases. CDR3 length: 15 amino acids. V dropped 7 bases and J dropped 6; count of bases not matched to a gene: 5. Germline CDR1 is LGHDT and CDR2 is YNNKEL (reference sequence). The CDR3 DNA is TGTGCCAGCACCAAGACTAGCGGGAGGGGCAATGAGCAGTTCTTC. Residues: CASTKTSGRGNEQFF.

This clone came up a few times. The chain recombines TRBV6-5 with TRBJ1-5; perhaps TRBD1 as D (5 bases). Germline lookup yields CDR1 MNHEY and CDR2 SVGAGI. The CDR3 is made up of 15 amino acids. The germline V and J ends were trimmed by 6 bases and 2 bases, with 14 bases remaining between them. The DNA for the CDR3 is TGTGCCAGCAGGGGGGGAGGGTCTGGCAATCAGCCCCAGCATTTT. It specifies CASRGGGSGNQPQHF.

The chain carries TRBV11-3 and TRBJ1-4; perhaps TRBD1 as D (6 bases). Trimming removed 5 bases from V and 7 bases from J, with 14 bases in between. CDR3 size: 14 residues. From germline, CDR1 is SGHNT and CDR2 YENEEA. The CDR3 DNA sequence: TGTGCCAGCAGCCGACAGGTATTTTGTGAAAAACTGTTTTTT. Residues: CASSRQVFCEKLFF.

This clone has only one observation. The J gene is TRBJ2-3, the V gene TRBV18; TRBD1 matches 9 bases. The V segment lost 0 bases and the J segment 4 bases; nucleotides outside the gene matches: 5. Germline V gene lookup returns CDR1 KGHSH and CDR2 LQKENI. The CDR3 has 16 residues. The CDR3 is CASSPPGQGGADTQYF. In nucleotides, the CDR3 is TGTGCCAGCTCACCACCGGGACAGGGAGGAGCAGATACGCAGTATTTT.

On this clone: The sample carries other DNA sequences with the same CDR3. The V gene is TRBV3-1 (or the pseudogene TRBV3-2), the J gene TRBJ2-7; TRBD1 agrees at 11 bases. The CDR3 length is 15 residues. CDR1 is LGHDT and CDR2 is YNNKEL in the germline V gene (reference sequence). J lost 2 bases, V lost 6 bases, and 6 bases had no gene match. The CDR3 DNA reads TGTGCCAGCAGTAGAGGGACAGGGGGAACCTACGAGCAGTACTTC. Its protein product is CASSRGTGGTYEQYF.